The 24 T cell receptor beta chains reported below all come from one sample, sequenced in a study of immune characterization of retroperitoneal liposarcoma. TCRdb re-derived calls from the PCR reads in MiXCR, one entry per CDR3 protein. The table includes around 10,000 distinct CDR3 sequences, around a quarter detected once. Sequences were obtained from tumor tissue. These receptor sequences come from a female donor with retroperitoneal liposarcoma.

Within the sample, this clonotype is medium-sized. V is TRBV6-1 and J is TRBJ2-1; 9 nucleotides match TRBD1. This CDR3 has 15 residues. With 8 bases clipped from V and 10 bases from J, the junction kept 15 bases outside the gene matches. Germline CDR1 and CDR2: MNHNS and SASEGT. The CDR3 is CASSPWDRVSYEQFF. Here the CDR3 DNA reads TGTGCCAGCTCCCCCTGGGACAGGGTGTCCTACGAGCAGTTCTTC.

V is TRBV6-1 and J is TRBJ1-1; D possibly corresponds to TRBD1 (5 bases). Trimming pared 2 bases from V and 4 bases from J, leaving 14 bases between. This CDR3 is built from 15 residues. Per germline, CDR1 MNHNS and CDR2 SASEGT. The CDR3 is CASSEHGGVATEAFF. Written as DNA, the CDR3 is TGTGCCAGCAGTGAACACGGGGGGGTTGCCACTGAAGCTTTCTTT.

In its sample, this clonotype was seen many times. The rearrangement links TRBV25-1 to TRBJ2-1; D is possibly TRBD2 (6 bases). The J call could be wrong; TRBJ2-7 is a better fit for the DNA end. This CDR3 comprises 15 residues. CDR1 and CDR2 from the germline V gene are MGHDK and SYGVNS. The DNA of the CDR3 is TGTGCCAGCAGTTCCGGGACTTCCCTAAACAATGAGCAGTACTTC. Translated, it gives CASSSGTSLNNEQYF.

This clonotype was recorded a few times. The V call is TRBV7-2, the J call TRBJ2-5; TRBD2 is a possible D gene (7 bases). CDR1 is SGHTA, CDR2 FQGNSA, per germline. This CDR3 comprises 15 residues. Trimming cost V 0 bases and J 1 base, with 9 bases left between them. The CDR3: CASSLAGGAQETQYF. CDR3 sequence (DNA): TGTGCCAGCAGCTTAGCGGGGGGGGCCCAAGAGACCCAGTACTTC.

CDR3 bases: TGTGCCAGCAGTTTAAGTTCGGGACAGGGAAATGGCTACACCTTC. Its translation is CASSLSSGQGNGYTF. The chain couples TRBV27 to TRBJ1-2; the match to TRBD1 covers 9 bases. The CDR3 runs to 15 residues. The V segment lost 2 bases and the J segment 6 bases; nucleotides outside the gene matches: 7. Germline CDR1 MNHEY, CDR2 SMNVEV (reference sequence).

The V and J genes are TRBV6-6 and TRBJ1-6, with D perhaps matching TRBD1 (5 bases). CDR3 length: 15 residues. V gave up 0 bases and J gave up 9 bases, with 12 bases separating them. The germline V gene encodes CDR1 MNHNY and CDR2 SVGAGI (reference sequence). As DNA, the CDR3 is TGTGCCAGCAGTTACTCGACCGGGGCAAGTTCACCCCTCCACTTT. Residues: CASSYSTGASSPLHF.

This clonotype showed up just a few times. The chain joins TRBV11-2 to TRBJ2-1, with 15 nucleotides matching TRBD2. This CDR3 comprises 16 residues. CDR1 is SGHAT, CDR2 FQNNGV, per germline. Trimming at V came to 5 bases and at J to 7 bases, leaving 6 bases not matched to a gene. CDR3: CASSGPGLAGGNEQFF. CDR3 nucleotides: TGTGCCAGCAGCGGCCCGGGACTAGCGGGAGGAAATGAGCAGTTCTTC.

This clonotype has at least ten counts. This chain joins TRBV12-5 and TRBJ1-2; a weak D match, TRBD1 (6 bases). The CDR3 totals 13 residues. The V gene lost 5 bases and the J gene lost 7 bases, with 14 bases spanning the gap. Germline V gene lookup returns CDR1 LGHNT and CDR2 FRNRAP. The CDR3 DNA sequence: TGTGCTAGTGGTACCTACAGGGAGTCTGGCTACACCTTC. This sequence encodes CASGTYRESGYTF.

This chain's CDR3 is CATELENLLGEQYF. CDR3 nucleotide sequence: TGTGCCACAGAGCTCGAAAACCTTCTCGGTGAGCAGTACTTC. The chain couples TRBV6-5 to TRBJ2-5; D gene uncertain. CDR1 and CDR2 (germline): MNHEY, SVGAGI. Trimming pared 10 bases from V and 11 bases from J, leaving 26 bases between. The CDR3 contains 14 residues.

This clonotype was seen a few times. CDR3 in DNA: TGTGCCAGCAGGTTTTCCTACGAGCAGTACTTC. This translates into CASRFSYEQYF. This chain joins TRBV6-1 and TRBJ2-4; D unresolved. The J call may be incorrect, as the DNA end agrees better with TRBJ2-7. The V gene's germline CDR1 is MNHNS and CDR2 SASEGT. The CDR3 is 11 residues long.

This clonotype is judged medium-sized. This chain uses TRBV7-8 with TRBJ2-1, with D possibly being TRBD1 or TRBD2 (5 bases each). This CDR3 is 15 amino acids long. Germline values: CDR1 SGHVS, CDR2 FQNEAQ. V was cut by 6 bases and J by 10 bases, with 22 bases left in between. The CDR3 loop reads CASRPYQGPSYEQFF. The CDR3 nucleotides are TGTGCCAGCAGACCTTATCAGGGACCCTCCTACGAGCAGTTCTTC.

Only a few counts were recorded for this clonotype. The V gene is TRBV6-1, the J gene TRBJ2-1; perhaps TRBD1 as D (6 bases). Germline V lookup: CDR1 MNHNS, CDR2 SASEGT. The ends were cut back, 5 bases at V and 10 bases at J, with 24 bases in the middle. The CDR3 has 16 amino acids. The CDR3 DNA follows: TGTGCCAGCAGTCCCCGATCTCTTACAGGGACCTACGAGCAGTTCTTC. Protein sequence: CASSPRSLTGTYEQFF.

The table lists this clonotype with many counts. The gene calls are TRBV6-1 and TRBJ2-1; D may be TRBD1 (6 bases). Near its end, the DNA agrees better with TRBJ2-7, so the J call may be wrong. CDR3 size: 15 residues. Germline V gene sequence: CDR1 MNHNS, CDR2 SASEGT. The CDR3 region is CASRFTGQYRYEQYF. CDR3 DNA: TGTGCCAGCAGATTCACAGGGCAATATCGCTACGAGCAGTACTTC.

The V call is TRBV25-1, the J call TRBJ2-7; 7 nucleotides agree with TRBD1. The DNA end is more similar to TRBJ2-5, so the J call may be wrong. This CDR3 has 15 amino acids. Germline CDR1 is MGHDK and CDR2 is SYGVNS. CDR3 loop: CASSESGGLGETQYF. CDR3 DNA sequence: TGTGCCAGCAGTGAATCAGGGGGATTAGGAGAGACCCAGTACTTC.

This clonotype has a handful of counts. The CDR3: CASRPAGATSYEQYF. CDR3 in DNA: TGTGCCAGCAGACCCGCGGGGGCTACCTCCTACGAGCAGTACTTC. V and J are TRBV6-1 and TRBJ2-7; a weak D match, TRBD2 (7 bases). The V gene lost 6 bases and the J gene lost 0 bases, with 15 bases spanning the gap. Per germline, CDR1 MNHNS and CDR2 SASEGT. CDR3 length: 15 residues.

The rearrangement uses TRBV6-1 and TRBJ2-1, with 8 bases that match TRBD2. In germline, CDR1 is MNHNS, CDR2 SASEGT. CDR3 size: 15 residues. Losses at the gene ends were 5 bases for V and 7 bases for J; bases not matched to a gene: 10. CDR3 DNA sequence: TGTGCCAGCAGTTACCACGCGGGAGGAGGTAATGAGCAGTTCTTC. Encoded protein: CASSYHAGGGNEQFF.

This clonotype was seen a few times. The chain joins TRBV10-3 to TRBJ2-3; TRBD2 matches at 8 bases. The V segment lost 1 base and the J segment 3 bases; nucleotides outside the gene matches: 6. CDR1 and CDR2 from the germline V gene are ENHRY and SYGVKD. The CDR3 consists of 16 residues. For the CDR3, the DNA is TGTGCCATCAGTGAGTTCGGGAGGGATGGGACAGATACGCAGTATTTT. Protein: CAISEFGRDGTDTQYF.

The V call is TRBV6-6, the J call TRBJ2-1; 14 bases are shared with TRBD2. The DNA end is more similar to TRBJ2-7, so the J call may be wrong. There are 18 residues in the CDR3. Germline lookup yields CDR1 MNHNY and CDR2 SVGAGI (reference sequence). The CDR3 loop is CASSYRTSGGTLPDEQYF. CDR3 nucleotide sequence: TGTGCCAGCAGTTACAGGACTAGCGGGGGGACTCTCCCGGACGAGCAGTACTTC.

This clonotype is categorized as medium-sized. The junction and the germline gene differ at one end; a read error may be behind it. The gene calls are TRBV27 and TRBJ2-1; 12 bases line up with TRBD2. There are 14 residues in the CDR3. Germline CDR1 MNHEY, CDR2 SMNVEV (reference sequence). CDR3 coding DNA: TGTGCCAGCAGTCCCGCTCGGACTAGCGGGACTCTGCTCTTC. As protein: CASSPARTSGTLLF.

The chain employs TRBV27 and TRBJ2-1, with 8 bases identical to TRBD2. The assigned J gene may be wrong: the sequence end matches TRBJ2-7 better. CDR3 length: 15 amino acids. Germline V gene lookup returns CDR1 MNHEY and CDR2 SMNVEV (reference sequence). In nucleotides, the CDR3 is TGTGCCAGCAGTTTAGTGAGCGGGAGCTCCTACGAGCAGTACTTC. Translating gives CASSLVSGSSYEQYF.

CDR3 DNA sequence: TGTGCCAGCAGTTCCGGGACTGCCGATGGCTACACCTTC. Translated: CASSSGTADGYTF. J is TRBJ1-2 and V is TRBV6-9; a possible D gene is TRBD1 (5 bases). With 4 bases removed from V and 6 bases from J, the gap between germline ends came to 12 bases. CDR3 length equals 13 residues. In germline, CDR1 is MNHGY, CDR2 SVAAGI.

This clonotype was found many times. In DNA form, the CDR3 reads TGTGCCATCAGTGAGGGGCCAGGTTACGAGCAGTTCTTC. Its protein product is CAISEGPGYEQFF. V usage is TRBV10-3 and J usage is TRBJ2-1; D uncertain. V gave up 2 bases and J gave up 10 bases, with 12 bases separating them. The CDR3 consists of 13 residues. CDR1 and CDR2 from the germline V gene are ENHRY and SYGVKD.

With regard to this clonotype: One end of the junction fails to match germline, which may point to a read error. The rearrangement joins TRBV27 to TRBJ1-1, with 7 bases identical to TRBD1. From germline, CDR1 is MNHEY and CDR2 SMNVEV (reference sequence). This CDR3 contains 17 residues. This CDR3 is CASSLSERPGGSYEQYF. The CDR3 DNA is TGTGCCAGCAGTTTATCTGAGCGTCCAGGGGGATCCTACGAGCAGTACTTT.

This clonotype was found many times. The chain joins TRBV7-2 to TRBJ2-6; D is unclear. Germline loops: CDR1 SGHTA, CDR2 FQGNSA. V dropped 6 bases and J dropped 2 bases, with 2 bases sitting between them. The CDR3 has 12 amino acids. CDR3 sequence (DNA): TGTGCCAGCAGAGCTGGGGCCAACGTCCTGACTTTC. Protein: CASRAGANVLTF. The entire variable domain, with the rest obtained from reference TRBV7-2 and TRBJ2-6, is as follows: GAGVSQSPSNKVTEKGKDVELRCDPISGHTALYWYRQSLGQGLEFLIYFQGNSAPDKSGLPSDRFSAERTGGSVSTLTIQRTQQEDSAVYLCASRAGANVLTFGAGSRLTVL.